This entry lists 11 T cell receptor beta chains sequenced from one sample in a study of blood T cell repertoires in COVID-19. Some clones are missing from TCRdb's copy, which holds only in-frame ones; the method was immunoSEQ multiplex PCR. The sample carries 350,000 to 400,000 clones, approximately 93% recorded once. What was sequenced was PBMCs or T cells enriched from blood (not recorded which). The receptors stem from a woman between 35 and 50 years old who had been exposed to COVID-19.

V usage is TRBV5-1 and J usage is TRBJ2-6, with 12 nucleotides matching TRBD1. Germline loops: CDR1 SGHRS, CDR2 YFSETQ. The CDR3 is made up of 19 amino acids. The V segment lost 4 bases and the J segment 3 bases; nucleotides outside the gene matches: 11. CDR3 bases: TGCGCCAGCAGCCCAGTGACGGGACAGGGGGCGCGTGGGGCCAACGTCCTGACTTTC. Protein sequence: CASSPVTGQGARGANVLTF.

The V gene is TRBV30, the J gene TRBJ1-5; TRBD1 is a possible D gene (6 bases). CDR1 is GTSNPN, CDR2 SVGIG, per germline (reference sequence). Deletions cut 4 bases from V and 2 bases from J, with 9 bases between. The CDR3 totals 13 residues. CDR3 nucleotide sequence: TGTGCCTGGACAGGGGCGGGCAATCAGCCCCAGCATTTT. This gives the protein CAWTGAGNQPQHF.

This clone has just a few counts. The V and J genes are TRBV6-6 and TRBJ2-7; 7 nucleotides agree with TRBD1. Trimming took 5 bases from V and 0 from J; bases not matched to a gene: 7. The CDR3 has 15 amino acids. Germline V lookup: CDR1 MNHNY, CDR2 SVGAGI (reference sequence). The CDR3 coding sequence is TGTGCCAGCAGTCAAAGGGACAGTAGCTCCTACGAGCAGTACTTC. Translation: CASSQRDSSSYEQYF.

The V call is TRBV7-8, the J call TRBJ1-1, with 9 positions matching TRBD1. V trimming: 3 bases; J trimming: 7 bases; junction bases outside the gene matches: 9. Germline V gene data show CDR1 as SGHVS and CDR2 as FQNEAQ. The CDR3 spans 15 residues. CDR3 protein: CASSFLPGQGLEAFF. CDR3 sequence (DNA): TGTGCCAGCAGCTTCCTACCGGGACAGGGACTTGAAGCTTTCTTT.

The chain's CDR3 is CASSLQSPGTDTQYF. The CDR3 DNA follows: TGCGCCAGCAGCCTGCAAAGTCCGGGCACAGATACGCAGTATTTT. This sequence joins TRBV5-1 and TRBJ2-3; D gene uncertain. CDR3 length: 15 amino acids. Per the germline V gene, CDR1 is SGHRS and CDR2 is YFSETQ. V shed 4 bases and J shed 1 base, with 13 bases lying between them.

The chain combines TRBV25-1 with TRBJ1-1, with D unclear. Germline lookup yields CDR1 MGHDK and CDR2 SYGVNS. Trimming left V 2 bases short and J 11 bases short, with 9 bases between. This CDR3 region has 11 residues. This chain's CDR3 is CASSERGRAFF. Here the CDR3 DNA reads TGTGCCAGCAGTGAACGGGGTCGGGCTTTCTTT.

This chain uses TRBV7-3 with TRBJ1-2; 7 nucleotides match TRBD1. The germline CDR1 and CDR2 sequences are SGHTA and FQGTGA. With 1 base clipped from V and 10 bases from J, the junction kept 3 bases outside the gene matches. The CDR3 is 12 residues long. The CDR3 bases are TGTGCCAGCAGCTTAAACCAGGGGGACTACACCTTC. Protein sequence: CASSLNQGDYTF.

The chain couples TRBV15 to TRBJ2-7; perhaps TRBD2 as D (6 bases). Trimming removed 1 base at V and 4 bases at J, with 14 bases between. The CDR3 has 15 amino acids. CDR1 LNHNV and CDR2 YYDKDF come from the germline V gene (reference sequence). CDR3 protein: CATSRGPSERYEQYF. The CDR3, as DNA: TGTGCCACCAGCAGAGGTCCTAGCGAGAGATACGAGCAGTACTTC.

The gene calls are TRBV30 and TRBJ1-2; D perhaps matches TRBD1 (5 bases). V lost 3 bases and J lost 5, with 16 bases in between. Germline lookup yields CDR1 GTSNPN and CDR2 SVGIG (reference sequence). CDR3 length: 14 residues. Here the CDR3 reads CAWSPRGKGYGYTF. CDR3 coding DNA: TGTGCCTGGAGCCCCCGGGGGAAAGGGTATGGCTACACCTTC.

The rearrangement joins TRBV6-2 or TRBV6-3 to TRBJ1-1, with D possibly TRBD1 on 6 matching bases. Germline CDR1 MNHEY, CDR2 SVGEGT. Trimming took 5 bases from V and 0 from J, leaving 16 bases between them. The CDR3 sequence is 16 residues long. The CDR3 DNA sequence: TGTGCCAGCAGTCCGAGACAGGACGGTATGAACACTGAAGCTTTCTTT. It specifies CASSPRQDGMNTEAFF.

The chain couples TRBV29-1 to TRBJ1-3, with unresolved D. Trimming removed 3 bases from V and 0 bases from J, with 21 bases in between. CDR1 SQVTM and CDR2 ANQGSEA come from the germline V gene. The CDR3 is made up of 18 amino acids. CDR3 sequence reads: CSVELVFGNSNSGNTIYF. The CDR3 DNA sequence: TGCAGCGTTGAGTTGGTATTTGGAAACAGCAACTCTGGAAACACCATATATTTT.